These T cell receptor beta chains were read from a single sample in a study of blood T cells in healthy people across ages. Using its own MiXCR run on the 5' RACE reads, TCRdb lists one record per CDR3 protein. The sample has about 670,000 distinct CDR3 sequences, 35% to 50% seen once; the top ten hold around 30%. Sequencing was performed on blood. The receptors shown here come from a man older than 75 in good health. Both conserved end residues are part of each CDR3. The D gene is left open where the match is weak. Rows may omit the clone size; those that give it use once, few, many or a size class.

>-|TRBJ2-4|few|TRBV4-3
CASSQEWRQGGDIQYF
TGCGCCAGCAGCCAAGAATGGCGACAGGGAGGCGACATTCAGTACTTC
>-|TRBJ2-1|-|TRBV7-7
CAGSLRDTRSYNEQFF
TGTGCTGGCAGCTTACGGGACACTCGCTCCTACAATGAGCAGTTCTTC
>-|TRBJ2-7|many|TRBV29-1
CSVGGGLASYEQYF
TGCAGCGTCGGAGGGGGGCTAGCGAGCTACGAGCAGTACTTC
>TRBD2|TRBJ2-7|-|TRBV20-1
CSASTSGRYYEQYF
TGCAGTGCTTCGACTAGCGGGCGATACTACGAGCAGTACTTC
>-|TRBJ1-1|-|TRBV6-5
CASSYRQPNTEAFF
TGTGCCAGCAGTTACCGTCAGCCTAACACTGAAGCTTTCTTT
>TRBD2|TRBJ2-7|few|TRBV5-1
CASSFGTSVDEQYF
TGCGCCAGCAGCTTCGGGACTAGCGTCGACGAGCAGTACTTC
>-|TRBJ2-7|-|TRBV20-1
CSARIGGRTYEQYF
TGCAGTGCTAGGATCGGGGGCAGAACCTACGAGCAGTACTTC
>TRBD1|TRBJ1-6|-|TRBV6-2/TRBV6-3
CASSYSRGRRNSYNSPLHF
TGTGCCAGCAGTTACTCGAGGGGGCGCCGGAACTCCTATAATTCACCCCTCCACTTT
>-|TRBJ2-1|many|TRBV7-2
CASSLVRNEQFF
TGTGCCAGCAGCTTAGTCCGGAATGAGCAGTTCTTC
>TRBD1|TRBJ1-5|-|TRBV6-5
CASSRTGGFLGQPQHF
TGTGCCAGCAGTCGGACAGGGGGTTTTCTTGGTCAGCCCCAGCATTTT
>TRBD2|TRBJ2-2|-|TRBV4-3
CASSQGGLALNTGELFF
TGCGCCAGCAGCCAAGGAGGACTAGCGCTAAACACCGGGGAGCTGTTTTTT
>-|TRBJ2-1|-|TRBV7-2
CATRKSKIVQETQFF
TGTGCCACCAGGAAGAGTAAGATAGTACAAGAGACCCAGTTCTTC
>-|TRBJ2-7|-|TRBV5-1
CASSLAGGSGASYEQYF
TGCGCCAGCAGCTTGGCCGGGGGCAGTGGAGCGTCTTACGAGCAGTACTTC
>-|TRBJ1-1|-|TRBV5-1
CASSFSRTNTEAFF
TGCGCCAGCAGCTTTTCGCGGACGAACACTGAAGCTTTCTTT
>-|TRBJ1-4|-|TRBV5-1
CASSLEQPNEKLFF
TGCGCCAGCAGCCTGGAACAGCCTAATGAAAAACTGTTTTTT
>-|TRBJ2-7|-|TRBV27
CTSSPPGQTYEQYF
TGTACCAGCAGTCCGCCGGGACAAACCTACGAGCAGTACTTC
>-|TRBJ2-1|few|TRBV7-2
CASRKGDTYNEQFF
TGTGCCAGCAGAAAGGGGGACACCTACAATGAGCAGTTCTTC
>-|TRBJ1-1|-|TRBV9
CASSVDGGGVNTEAFF
TGTGCCAGCAGCGTAGACGGAGGGGGGGTGAACACTGAAGCTTTCTTT
>-|TRBJ1-4|-|TRBV12-3/TRBV12-4
CASTPTGTNEKLFF
TGTGCCAGCACCCCGACAGGAACTAATGAAAAACTGTTTTTT
>TRBD1|TRBJ2-7|-|TRBV28
CASKTRDRETYEQYF
TGTGCCAGCAAAACCCGGGACAGGGAGACCTACGAGCAGTACTTC
>TRBD1|TRBJ1-2|-|TRBV7-2
CASSSAGGRGYTF
TGTGCCAGCAGCTCCGCAGGGGGCCGAGGCTACACCTTC
>-|TRBJ2-7|-|TRBV7-8
CASSLAQGPSYEQYF
TGTGCCAGCAGCTTAGCGCAGGGCCCCTCCTACGAGCAGTACTTC
>-|TRBJ1-5|-|TRBV5-5
CASSLSGAANQPQHF
TGTGCCAGCAGCTTATCAGGGGCGGCCAATCAGCCCCAGCATTTT
>TRBD1|TRBJ1-2|-|TRBV20-1
CSARDMTGYRGYTF
TGCAGTGCTAGAGATATGACAGGGTACCGTGGCTACACCTTC
>-|TRBJ2-3|-|TRBV7-3
CASSLMVRGDTQYF
TGTGCCAGCAGCTTAATGGTCAGGGGTGATACGCAGTATTTT
>-|TRBJ2-5|many|TRBV7-9
CASSLARDQETQYF
TGTGCCAGCAGCTTAGCCCGGGACCAAGAGACCCAGTACTTC
>-|TRBJ1-5|many|TRBV4-3
CASSQVRGARQPQHF
TGCGCCAGCAGCCAAGTTCGAGGGGCACGGCAGCCCCAGCATTTT
>-|TRBJ1-1|few|TRBV10-3
CAISDQGLGTEAFF
TGTGCCATCAGTGACCAGGGGCTTGGTACTGAAGCTTTCTTT
>-|TRBJ2-1|-|TRBV5-1
CASSFKNGQFF
TGCGCCAGCAGCTTTAAGAATGGGCAGTTCTTC
>TRBD2|TRBJ2-7|-|TRBV6-2/TRBV6-3
CASKASGKSYEQYF
TGTGCCAGCAAGGCTAGCGGGAAGTCCTACGAGCAGTACTTC